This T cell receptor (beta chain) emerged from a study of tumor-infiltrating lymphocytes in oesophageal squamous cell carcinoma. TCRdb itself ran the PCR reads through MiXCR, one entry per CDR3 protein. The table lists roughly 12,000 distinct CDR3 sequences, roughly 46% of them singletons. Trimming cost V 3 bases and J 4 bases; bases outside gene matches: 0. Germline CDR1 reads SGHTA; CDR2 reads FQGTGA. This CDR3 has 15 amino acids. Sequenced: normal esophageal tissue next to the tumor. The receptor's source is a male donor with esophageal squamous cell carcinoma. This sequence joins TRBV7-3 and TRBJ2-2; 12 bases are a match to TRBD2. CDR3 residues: CASSLGLAGTGELFF. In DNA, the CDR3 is TGTGCCAGCAGCTTGGGACTAGCGGGCACCGGGGAGCTGTTTTTT.